This section outlines one T cell receptor beta chain sequence together with its context. The data originate from a study of T cell changes during pregnancy in multiple sclerosis. This table comes from immunoSEQ multiplex PCR, and its TCRdb copy is limited to in-frame clones, with some not included. The table records around 70,000 clones, approximately 92% of them present only once. The CDR3 is 15 amino acids. Trimming removed 7 bases from V and 2 bases from J, with 16 bases in between. Per germline, CDR1 SNHLY and CDR2 FYNNEI. Sequenced material: peripheral blood, taken before pregnancy. The origin of this receptor is a female donor with multiple sclerosis, enrolled in a pregnancy study. The chain has TRBV2 and TRBJ2-3; D not certain. The CDR3 DNA is TGTGCCAGCATTCGAGCTAGGAGCCCCACAGATACGCAGTATTTT. Protein sequence: CASIRARSPTDTQYF.